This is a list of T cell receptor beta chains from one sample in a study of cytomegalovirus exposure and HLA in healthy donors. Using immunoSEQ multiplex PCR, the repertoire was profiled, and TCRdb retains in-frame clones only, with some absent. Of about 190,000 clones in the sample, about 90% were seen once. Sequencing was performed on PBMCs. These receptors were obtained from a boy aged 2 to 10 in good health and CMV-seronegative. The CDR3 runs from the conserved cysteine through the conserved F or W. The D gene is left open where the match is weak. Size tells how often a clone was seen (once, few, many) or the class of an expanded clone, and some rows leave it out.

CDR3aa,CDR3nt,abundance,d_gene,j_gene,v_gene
CASSDIRGFGTSGSMGEQFF,TGTGCCAGTAGTGACATACGCGGATTCGGGACTAGCGGGAGTATGGGTGAGCAGTTCTTC,-,TRBD2,TRBJ2-1,TRBV19
CASGTEGTGELFF,TGCGCCAGCGGGACAGAAGGCACCGGGGAGCTGTTTTTT,-,TRBD1,TRBJ2-2,TRBV5-1
CASSPGLGLEGETQYF,TGTGCCAGCTCACCGGGACTTGGGTTGGAGGGAGAGACCCAGTACTTC,-,-,TRBJ2-5,TRBV18
CASSAQQGQGLAGGADTQYF,TGTGCCAGCAGCGCGCAACAGGGCCAGGGACTAGCGGGAGGCGCAGATACGCAGTATTTT,once,TRBD2,TRBJ2-3,TRBV9
CAAGQGGPGELFF,TGTGCCGCCGGACAGGGGGGGCCCGGGGAGCTGTTTTTT,-,TRBD1,TRBJ2-2,TRBV6-1
CASSIRPGGNTQYF,TGTGCCAGCTCTATACGGCCAGGGGGAAATACGCAGTATTTT,-,TRBD1,TRBJ2-3,TRBV28
CASSWGGRADTEAFF,TGTGCCAGCAGTTGGGGTGGCAGGGCGGACACTGAAGCTTTCTTT,-,-,TRBJ1-1,TRBV28
CASRGLAGVIVNEQFF,TGTGCCAGCAGGGGACTAGCGGGAGTTATTGTCAATGAGCAGTTCTTC,-,TRBD2,TRBJ2-1,TRBV28
CASSLGTGTNLLHEQYF,TGCGCCAGCAGCTTGGGGACAGGCACCAATCTTCTCCACGAGCAGTACTTC,once,TRBD1,TRBJ2-7,TRBV5-1
CARRTNSYEQYF,TGTGCCAGGAGGACAAATTCCTACGAGCAGTACTTC,-,-,TRBJ2-7,TRBV28
CASSQDRNTEAFF,TGTGCCAGCAGCCAGGACAGGAACACTGAAGCTTTCTTT,-,-,TRBJ1-1,TRBV11-2
CASSFGFSRGLGTEAFF,TGCGCCAGCAGCTTTGGGTTTTCGAGGGGACTGGGCACTGAAGCTTTCTTT,-,-,TRBJ1-1,TRBV5-1
CASSIGGLEAFF,TGTGCCAGTAGTATCGGAGGGCTAGAGGCTTTCTTT,-,-,TRBJ1-1,TRBV19
CASSPKGGLEQYF,TGTGCCAGCAGCCCCAAAGGGGGCCTCGAGCAGTACTTC,once,TRBD1,TRBJ2-7,TRBV7-9
CASSLAASGGYNEQFF,TGCGCCAGCAGCTTGGCCGCTAGCGGGGGGTACAATGAGCAGTTCTTC,-,TRBD2,TRBJ2-1,TRBV5-1
CASRGVTDTQYF,TGTGCCAGCCGGGGGGTCACAGATACGCAGTATTTT,-,TRBD2,TRBJ2-3,TRBV11-3
CASSGGSPDETQYF,TGTGCCAGCAGTGGGGGGAGCCCGGATGAGACCCAGTACTTC,-,-,TRBJ2-5,TRBV27
CASSHVAGTGRTGNTIYF,TGCGCCAGCAGCCACGTCGCCGGGACAGGGCGAACTGGAAACACCATATATTTT,-,TRBD1,TRBJ1-3,TRBV4-1
CASSLASARGYTF,TGTGCCAGCAGCTTAGCGAGTGCTCGCGGCTACACCTTC,-,-,TRBJ1-2,TRBV7-9
CASSIDLSGFQPQHF,TGTGCCAGTAGTATAGATCTATCGGGGTTTCAGCCCCAGCATTTT,-,-,TRBJ1-5,TRBV19
CASRLGTRRLAISYEQYF,TGTGCAAGTCGCTTAGGTACCCGTCGTCTAGCCATCTCCTACGAGCAGTACTTC,-,-,TRBJ2-7,TRBV12-2
CASKETGPHSYEQYF,TGTGCCAGCAAGGAGACAGGGCCCCACTCCTACGAGCAGTACTTC,-,-,TRBJ2-7,TRBV21-1
CAIKGASDYGYTF,TGTGCCATCAAGGGGGCCTCGGACTATGGCTACACCTTC,-,TRBD1,TRBJ1-2,TRBV10-3
CASSAYYSGQGVYEQYF,TGTGCCAGTAGTGCCTACTATTCGGGACAGGGGGTCTACGAGCAGTACTTC,-,TRBD1,TRBJ2-7,TRBV19
CASSYTSGRGNEQFF,TGTGCCAGCAGCTACACTAGCGGGAGAGGGAATGAGCAGTTCTTC,-,TRBD2,TRBJ2-1,TRBV13
CATSRDGTVTDTQYF,TGTGCCACCAGCAGAGACGGGACAGTAACAGATACGCAGTATTTT,-,TRBD1,TRBJ2-3,TRBV15
CASTRQGRGDTIYF,TGCGCCAGCACCAGACAGGGCCGCGGGGACACCATATATTTT,-,TRBD1,TRBJ1-3,TRBV10-2
CASSPSGGADTQYF,TGTGCCAGCTCACCATCGGGGGGAGCAGATACGCAGTATTTT,-,TRBD2,TRBJ2-3,TRBV18
CASSWGQEYEQYF,TGTGCCAGCAGTTGGGGACAGGAATACGAGCAGTACTTC,-,TRBD1,TRBJ2-7,TRBV27
CATGTGYNEQFF,TGCGCCACCGGGACAGGGTACAATGAGCAGTTCTTC,-,TRBD1,TRBJ2-1,TRBV10-1
CASSGREGITDTQYF,TGTGCCAGCAGCGGCCGGGAGGGGATCACAGATACGCAGTATTTT,-,TRBD2,TRBJ2-3,TRBV7-2
CASSVEGRLSEQYF,TGTGCCAGCAGCGTGGAGGGACGCCTCAGCGAGCAGTACTTC,-,-,TRBJ2-7,TRBV9
CASSLVAGGNTGELFF,TGCGCCAGCAGCTTGGTTGCGGGGGGGAACACCGGGGAGCTGTTTTTT,-,TRBD2,TRBJ2-2,TRBV5-1
CASSPRLAGDNEQFF,TGTGCCAGCAGCCCACGACTAGCGGGGGACAATGAGCAGTTCTTC,-,TRBD2,TRBJ2-1,TRBV9
CASRRNSGGLLEQFF,TGCGCCAGCAGACGGAATTCGGGAGGGCTCCTTGAGCAGTTCTTC,once,TRBD2,TRBJ2-1,TRBV5-1
CASQETGYEQYF,TGTGCCAGTCAGGAGACAGGCTACGAGCAGTACTTC,few,-,TRBJ2-7,TRBV6-1
CASSLDPGGSNEQFF,TGTGCCAGCAGCTTAGATCCAGGGGGGAGCAATGAGCAGTTCTTC,-,-,TRBJ2-1,TRBV7-9
CASSYDAGTGRWKYF,TGCGCCAGCAGCTATGACGCGGGGACCGGCCGATGGAAGTACTTC,-,-,TRBJ2-7,TRBV5-1
CASSLLEGVNNEQFF,TGTGCCAGCAGCTTATTGGAGGGTGTGAACAATGAGCAGTTCTTC,-,-,TRBJ2-1,TRBV7-9
CASSFLATGSYNEQFF,TGTGCCAGCAGTTTCCTTGCGACAGGATCATACAATGAGCAGTTCTTC,once,-,TRBJ2-1,TRBV27
CASSPGTRNYNEQFF,TGTGCCAGCAGCCCAGGGACACGAAATTACAATGAGCAGTTCTTC,-,-,TRBJ2-1,TRBV7-3
CASSPETGRGHQETQYF,TGTGCCAGCAGCCCCGAGACAGGGAGAGGGCACCAAGAGACCCAGTACTTC,-,TRBD1,TRBJ2-5,TRBV11-3
CASRPPVTGNEQYF,TGTGCCAGCAGACCTCCCGTGACAGGGAACGAGCAGTACTTC,-,TRBD1,TRBJ2-7,TRBV6-6
CASSGGDRGSLEQYF,TGTGCCAGCAGTGGGGGGGACAGGGGGTCCCTCGAGCAGTACTTC,-,TRBD1,TRBJ2-7,TRBV6-5